These T cell receptor beta chains were read from a single sample in a study of beta chain features in type 1 diabetes. Method: immunoSEQ multiplex PCR; TCRdb's copy keeps in-frame clones and lacks some. The repertoire holds a few hundred thousand clones, approximately 10% seen once, with 1% to 1.5% in the top ten. Sequenced sample: central memory CD4+ T cells from blood. The receptors here all came from a man between 18 and 29 years old in good health. CDR3s include the opening cysteine and the closing phenylalanine or tryptophan. D genes are given only for firm matches. Where a row states a size, it is once, few, many or the class of an expanded clone; other rows omit it.

V gene: TRBV15
J gene: TRBJ2-7
D gene: TRBD2
clone size: -
CDR3 DNA: TGTGCCACCAGCAGAGACGGGACTAGCGGGAGGACCGGGGGGTCCGAGCAGTACTTC
CDR3 protein: CATSRDGTSGRTGGSEQYF

V gene: TRBV7-8
J gene: TRBJ2-1
D gene: TRBD2
clone size: many
CDR3 DNA: TGTGCCAGCAGCACCACCGGGACTAGCCCTTCCCAGGAGCAGTTCTTC
CDR3 protein: CASSTTGTSPSQEQFF

V gene: TRBV15
J gene: TRBJ1-2
D gene: -
clone size: -
CDR3 DNA: TGTGCCACCAGCAGAGATCTAGGGGGAGCTAACTATGGCTACACCTTC
CDR3 protein: CATSRDLGGANYGYTF

V gene: TRBV11-2
J gene: TRBJ2-1
D gene: -
clone size: -
CDR3 DNA: TGTGCCAGCAGCTTAGATAGGGGGGGCGAGCAGTTCTTC
CDR3 protein: CASSLDRGGEQFF

V gene: TRBV7-2
J gene: TRBJ2-5
D gene: -
clone size: few
CDR3 DNA: TGTGCCAGCAGCTTCGACAGAGAGACCCAGTACTTC
CDR3 protein: CASSFDRETQYF

V gene: TRBV9
J gene: TRBJ2-7
D gene: TRBD2
clone size: -
CDR3 DNA: TGTGCCAGCAGCACGACTAGCGGGAGATCGGCCGAGCAGTACTTC
CDR3 protein: CASSTTSGRSAEQYF

V gene: TRBV5-4
J gene: TRBJ1-2
D gene: TRBD1
clone size: few
CDR3 DNA: TGTGCCAGCAGCCGGGACAGCGGGTATGGCTACACCTTC
CDR3 protein: CASSRDSGYGYTF

V gene: TRBV7-9
J gene: TRBJ1-5
D gene: -
clone size: -
CDR3 DNA: TGTGCCAGCAGCCAAGGGAATCAGCCCCAGCATTTT
CDR3 protein: CASSQGNQPQHF

V gene: TRBV30
J gene: TRBJ1-3
D gene: -
clone size: few
CDR3 DNA: TGTGCCTGGAGTGTTCTGGGGTTGGCTGGAAACACCATATATTTT
CDR3 protein: CAWSVLGLAGNTIYF

V gene: TRBV29-1
J gene: TRBJ2-7
D gene: TRBD1
clone size: -
CDR3 DNA: TGCAGCGTTAGGCAGGGGGCTTACGAGCAGTACTTC
CDR3 protein: CSVRQGAYEQYF

V gene: TRBV5-6
J gene: TRBJ2-1
D gene: -
clone size: many
CDR3 DNA: TGTGCCAGCAGCTGGGGACTCGCCTCCTACAATGAGCAGTTCTTC
CDR3 protein: CASSWGLASYNEQFF

V gene: TRBV11-2
J gene: TRBJ2-5
D gene: -
clone size: many
CDR3 DNA: TGTGCCAGCAGCTCTGGAAGCTCCAGAGAGACCCAGTACTTC
CDR3 protein: CASSSGSSRETQYF

V gene: TRBV6-6
J gene: TRBJ1-3
D gene: -
clone size: -
CDR3 DNA: TGTGCCAGCAGTTATGGAGGCTCTGGAAACACCATATATTTT
CDR3 protein: CASSYGGSGNTIYF

V gene: TRBV18
J gene: TRBJ1-1
D gene: -
clone size: -
CDR3 DNA: TGTGCCAGCTCACCATTTGAGGAGAACACTGAAGCTTTCTTT
CDR3 protein: CASSPFEENTEAFF

V gene: TRBV6-1
J gene: TRBJ2-7
D gene: TRBD2
clone size: -
CDR3 DNA: TGTGCCATCAGCCCGCGGGAGAGGTACGAGCAGTACTTC
CDR3 protein: CAISPRERYEQYF

V gene: TRBV2
J gene: TRBJ1-1
D gene: -
clone size: many
CDR3 DNA: TGTGCCAGCACCGGGACGCCTTTGAACACTGAAGCTTTCTTT
CDR3 protein: CASTGTPLNTEAFF

V gene: TRBV1
J gene: TRBJ2-7
D gene: -
clone size: few
CDR3 DNA: TGCACCAGCAGCCTTATTATGGCGGGAGGGCCTTCCTACGAGCAGTACTTC
CDR3 protein: CTSSLIMAGGPSYEQYF

V gene: TRBV21-1
J gene: TRBJ2-1
D gene: -
clone size: -
CDR3 DNA: TGTGCCAGCAAGGTCAATGAGCAGTTCTTC
CDR3 protein: CASKVNEQFF

V gene: TRBV27
J gene: TRBJ2-5
D gene: -
clone size: -
CDR3 DNA: TGTGCCAGCAGTTTAAGCCTCCAAGGTTTCGGGACCCAGTACTTC
CDR3 protein: CASSLSLQGFGTQYF

V gene: TRBV15
J gene: TRBJ2-3
D gene: TRBD1
clone size: many
CDR3 DNA: TGTGCCACCAGCAGTACAGGGGTAGATACGCAGTATTTT
CDR3 protein: CATSSTGVDTQYF

V gene: TRBV7-9
J gene: TRBJ2-1
D gene: -
clone size: -
CDR3 DNA: TGTGCCAGCAGCTTCGGTCAGGGGTCCTACAATGAGCAGTTCTTC
CDR3 protein: CASSFGQGSYNEQFF

V gene: TRBV25-1
J gene: TRBJ2-5
D gene: TRBD1
clone size: many
CDR3 DNA: TGTGCCAGCAGTGAAGGGGGGACAGGAAAGGAGACCCAGTACTTC
CDR3 protein: CASSEGGTGKETQYF

V gene: TRBV12-5
J gene: TRBJ2-1
D gene: TRBD2
clone size: once
CDR3 DNA: TGTGCTAGTGGTTTGGTATTTAGCGGGAGGGCCGATGAGCAGTTCTTC
CDR3 protein: CASGLVFSGRADEQFF

V gene: TRBV19
J gene: TRBJ2-6
D gene: -
clone size: few
CDR3 DNA: TGTGCCAGCGGGAGTACTGGGGCCAACGTCCTGACTTTC
CDR3 protein: CASGSTGANVLTF

V gene: TRBV28
J gene: TRBJ2-1
D gene: TRBD2
clone size: many
CDR3 DNA: TGTGCCAGCAGTTTATCCCTTAGCGGGAGGGCCAGTAATGAGCAGTTCTTC
CDR3 protein: CASSLSLSGRASNEQFF